Sequencing of this T cell receptor (beta chain) was carried out in a study of blood T cell repertoires in COVID-19. For the study at large: Spain, Italy and the United States supplied samples that represented acute and convalescent COVID-19. T cells, B-cell-depleted T cells, or PBMCs supplied cDNA or gDNA.

Germline CDR1 and CDR2: SGHTA and FQGNSA. V gave up 6 bases and J gave up 7 bases, with 18 bases separating them. The CDR3 covers 14 residues. The authors' processing: Nucleated cell counts were estimated from reference gene primer amplification. The assay was immunoSEQ multiplex PCR, and TCRdb's table has in-frame clones only and misses some. V and J calls and clone size are given by that table; D and trimming were obtained from the DNA. The table shows 200,000 to 250,000 clones, with 70% to 90% occurring only once. The chain recombines TRBV7-2 with TRBJ1-2, with D maybe TRBD1 (5 bases). The sequence was obtained from a man between 18 and 35 years old with active or convalescent COVID-19. The sample was peripheral blood. CDR3 residues: CASSYRDLGLGYTF. CDR3 nucleotides: TGTGCCAGCAGTTACCGGGACTTAGGGCTTGGCTACACCTTC. The full variable domain, completed using reference TRBV7-2 and TRBJ1-2, is GAGVSQSPSNKVTEKGKDVELRCDPISGHTALYWYRQSLGQGLEFLIYFQGNSAPDKSGLPSDRFSAERTGGSVSTLTIQRTQQEDSAVYLCASSYRDLGLGYTFGSGTRLTVV.